These 28 T cell receptor beta chains came from one sample sequenced in a study of CD8 T cells in Susac syndrome. With random hexamers, 0.5 to 1 ug RNA was reverse transcribed. Via MiXCR, TCRdb re-called the immunoSEQ multiplex PCR reads, giving one row per CDR3 protein. The repertoire holds some 110,000 distinct CDR3 sequences, 90% to 95% seen once, with just under 0.095% in the top ten. The sequenced sample consisted of CD4+ T cells from PBMCs. All receptors derive from a human donor with multiple sclerosis.

This clonotype came up once. The chain couples TRBV28 to TRBJ2-6; D may be TRBD1 (6 bases). Trimming removed 4 bases at V and 1 base at J, with 8 bases between. Looked up from germline, CDR1 is MDHEN and CDR2 is SYDVKM. The CDR3 covers 15 residues. The CDR3 region has the DNA TGTGCCAGCAGTTCCCAGGGGTCTGGGGCCAACGTCCTGACTTTC. Residues: CASSSQGSGANVLTF.

In this sample, this clonotype turned up once. This chain connects TRBV29-1 to TRBJ1-2; no reliable D call. CDR1 is SQVTM, CDR2 ANQGSEA, per germline. Trimming removed 4 bases from V and 3 bases from J, with 9 bases in between. This CDR3 has 12 residues. CDR3 loop: CSVVSGDYGYTF. The CDR3 DNA reads TGCAGCGTTGTCTCTGGGGACTATGGCTACACCTTC.

A few counts support this clonotype. The V and J genes are TRBV6-5 and TRBJ2-3; D remains unclear. CDR1 and CDR2 from the germline V gene are MNHEY and SVGAGI. Trimming took 6 bases from V and 0 from J, leaving 10 bases between them. This CDR3 region has 14 residues. CDR3 residues: CASRDPPSTDTQYF. In DNA, the CDR3 is TGTGCCAGCAGAGATCCCCCTAGCACAGATACGCAGTATTTT.

The chain is built from TRBV10-3 and TRBJ2-5; D call uncertain. V gave up 4 bases and J gave up 2 bases, with 14 bases separating them. The CDR3 is 15 residues long. Germline lookup yields CDR1 ENHRY and CDR2 SYGVKD. The CDR3 DNA follows: TGTGCCATCAGTGCCGTGGCGGAATGGCAAGAGACCCAGTACTTC. As protein: CAISAVAEWQETQYF.

CDR3 amino acids: CASSLVWTEAFF. The DNA of the CDR3 is TGTGCCAGCAGTTTAGTGTGGACTGAAGCTTTCTTT. This chain links TRBV12-3 or TRBV12-4 with TRBJ1-1, with D uncertain. V was clipped by 1 base and J by 5 bases, with 5 bases between them. The CDR3 covers 12 residues.

This clonotype has only a few counts. V is TRBV6-1 and J is TRBJ2-7; 12 bases are a match to TRBD1. CDR1 and CDR2 (germline): MNHNS, SASEGT. CDR3 length: 13 residues. V shed 6 bases, J shed 4 bases, and the junction held 1 base outside the gene matches. CDR3 region: CASRGQGAYEQYF. CDR3 nucleotides: TGTGCCAGCAGGGGACAGGGGGCTTACGAGCAGTACTTC.

This chain joins TRBV6-5 and TRBJ2-2; D may be TRBD2 (6 bases). Trimming removed 0 bases at V and 8 bases at J, with 16 bases between. Germline V CDR1 and CDR2: MNHEY, SVGAGI. The length of the CDR3 is 16 residues. Here the CDR3 reads CASSYSNKRGRGELFF. The CDR3 coding sequence is TGTGCCAGCAGTTACTCGAATAAACGGGGGAGAGGGGAGCTGTTTTTT.

The chain employs TRBV12-3 or TRBV12-4 and TRBJ1-3; D is undetermined. CDR3 length: 15 residues. V lost 7 bases, J lost 0 bases, and 13 bases lay in between. CDR3 sequence: CASNFVLPSGNTIYF. CDR3 nucleotide sequence: TGTGCCAGCAATTTTGTCCTTCCCTCTGGAAACACCATATATTTT.

Comment on this clonotype: The conserved phenylalanine or tryptophan is not found at the CDR3 terminus, so this likely reflects a read error. V usage is TRBV7-8 and J usage is TRBJ1-2; 8 bases map to TRBD1. This CDR3 has 13 residues. Trimming at V came to 7 bases and at J to 7 bases, leaving 8 bases not matched to a gene. CDR1 is SGHVS, CDR2 FQNEAQ, per germline. The chain's CDR3 is CASKAGGVSGYTV. For the CDR3, the DNA is TGTGCCAGCAAGGCAGGGGGCGTGAGTGGCTACACCGTC.

The chain has TRBV7-9 and TRBJ1-2; 8 bases agree with TRBD1. Germline CDR1 is SEHNR and CDR2 is FQNEAQ (reference sequence). The length of the CDR3 is 13 residues. With V trimmed by 5 bases and J by 6 bases, 5 bases remained unmatched. The CDR3 is CASSLGQGDGYTF. The CDR3 region has the DNA TGTGCCAGCAGCCTAGGACAGGGTGATGGCTACACCTTC.

The rearrangement uses TRBV30 and TRBJ1-2, with 8 bases that match TRBD1. This CDR3 is 13 amino acids long. CDR1 and CDR2 (germline): GTSNPN, SVGIG (reference sequence). The ends lost 3 bases at V and 7 bases at J; junction bases unmatched: 7. In nucleotides, the CDR3 is TGTGCCTGGAGAATAGGACAGGGAGTTGGCTACACCTTC. It translates to CAWRIGQGVGYTF.

In DNA, the CDR3 is TGTGCCAGCAGCTTCCTAGCGGGGGGGCCGGGAAAGACCCAGTACTTC. It is translated as CASSFLAGGPGKTQYF. This chain joins TRBV5-6 and TRBJ2-5, with TRBD2 identical over 12 bases. Germline CDR1 and CDR2: SGHDT and YYEEEE. The trim removed 2 bases at V and 6 bases at J, leaving 8 bases unmatched. The CDR3 consists of 16 residues.

The chain has TRBV27 and TRBJ1-6, with D perhaps TRBD1 (6 bases). The CDR3 loop spans 18 amino acids. CDR1 MNHEY and CDR2 SMNVEV come from the germline V gene (reference sequence). V lost 1 base and J lost 7, with 20 bases in between. CDR3 protein: CASSLWGHGGDLNSPLHF. CDR3 bases: TGTGCCAGCAGTTTATGGGGACATGGCGGGGATCTAAATTCACCCCTCCACTTT.

CDR3 residues: CASSFRDGTGVTEAFF. In DNA, the CDR3 is TGTGCCAGCAGCTTTAGGGACGGGACAGGGGTTACTGAAGCTTTCTTT. The chain joins TRBV7-9 to TRBJ1-1; 10 bases are shared with TRBD1. This CDR3 is built from 16 residues. The V gene end was trimmed by 3 bases and the J gene end by 5 bases; junction bases not matched to a gene: 9. In germline, CDR1 is SEHNR, CDR2 FQNEAQ (reference sequence).

The rearrangement joins TRBV7-2 to TRBJ2-5; maybe TRBD2 (5 bases). Germline CDR1 SGHTA, CDR2 FQGNSA. Deletions cut 5 bases from V and 1 base from J, with 11 bases between. The CDR3 loop spans 14 amino acids. The CDR3 loop reads CASSQVGSQETQYF. The CDR3 DNA reads as TGTGCCAGCAGCCAAGTTGGGAGCCAAGAGACCCAGTACTTC.

J is TRBJ2-2 and V is TRBV5-4, with 8 bases lining up with TRBD1. From germline, CDR1 is SGHNT and CDR2 YYREEE (reference sequence). The junction had 5 bases not matched to a gene; V was cut back by 4 bases and J by 3 bases. This CDR3 is built from 15 residues. The CDR3 is CASSRQGIDTGELFF. In nucleotides, the CDR3 is TGTGCCAGCAGCCGACAGGGGATCGACACCGGGGAGCTGTTTTTT.

The chain couples TRBV29-1 to TRBJ2-1; unclear D gene. V was trimmed by 6 bases and J by 6 bases, leaving 12 bases between them. Looked up from germline, CDR1 is SQVTM and CDR2 is ANQGSEA. There are 12 residues in the CDR3. The CDR3 DNA sequence: TGCAGCGTGGCCTTGGCGACCAATGAGCAGTTCTTC. This encodes CSVALATNEQFF.

V usage is TRBV3-1 and J usage is TRBJ2-3, with TRBD2 matching 14 bases. V gave up 3 bases and J gave up 3 bases; unmatched junction bases: 11. This CDR3 has 19 amino acids. The germline V gene encodes CDR1 LGHDT and CDR2 YNNKEL (reference sequence). The CDR3 DNA reads as TGTGCCAGCAGCCAGTGGGGGACTAGCGGGGGAGGCACGACAGATACGCAGTATTTT. This gives the protein CASSQWGTSGGGTTDTQYF.

V usage is TRBV7-9 and J usage is TRBJ1-1; D possibly corresponds to TRBD1 (6 bases). CDR3 size: 15 residues. Germline-derived CDR1 and CDR2 are SEHNR and FQNEAQ (reference sequence). Trimming shortened V by 1 base and J by 1 base, and 10 bases separated the two germline ends. CDR3 in amino acids: CASSLVRGGNTEAFF. CDR3 nucleotides: TGTGCCAGCAGCTTAGTTAGAGGGGGGAACACTGAAGCTTTCTTT.

V usage is TRBV20-1 and J usage is TRBJ1-1; no firm D call. This CDR3 spans 13 amino acids. From germline, CDR1 is DFQATT and CDR2 SNEGSKA (reference sequence). The V end lost 0 bases, the J end lost 1 base, and 6 bases lay between the germline ends. The CDR3 loop reads CSARDARNTEAFF. The CDR3 DNA is TGCAGTGCTAGAGATGCCCGGAACACTGAAGCTTTCTTT.

The chain employs TRBV27 and TRBJ1-1; a possible D gene is TRBD1 (6 bases). CDR1 MNHEY and CDR2 SMNVEV come from the germline V gene (reference sequence). The germline V and J ends were trimmed by 6 bases and 1 base, with 15 bases remaining between them. The CDR3 is 15 residues long. Here the CDR3 reads CASRRPGEGNTEAFF. As DNA, the CDR3 is TGTGCCAGCAGGCGTCCAGGGGAAGGGAACACTGAAGCTTTCTTT.

J is TRBJ2-7 and V is TRBV12-3 or TRBV12-4, with TRBD1 matching over 10 bases. V was clipped by 5 bases and J by 1 base; unmatched bases: 8. This CDR3 comprises 16 residues. The CDR3 nucleotides are TGTGCCAGCAGTCCCCCCGGGACAGGGGTGTCCTACGAGCAGTACTTC. This gives the protein CASSPPGTGVSYEQYF.

V gene TRBV5-1 combines with J gene TRBJ2-7; 8 bases map to TRBD2. This CDR3 has 13 amino acids. J gave up 3 bases and V 3 bases, and 2 bases lay outside the gene matches. In germline, CDR1 is SGHRS, CDR2 YFSETQ. The CDR3 reads CASSSLADYEQYF. CDR3 DNA sequence: TGCGCCAGCAGCTCACTAGCGGACTACGAGCAGTACTTC.

CDR3 region: CASMRHNEQFF. The CDR3 DNA reads as TGTGCCAGCATGAGACACAATGAGCAGTTCTTC. The V call is TRBV25-1, the J call TRBJ2-1; no clear D. CDR1 and CDR2 from the germline V gene are MGHDK and SYGVNS. Between the trimmed V and J ends, which lost 7 bases and 5 bases, there was a span of 6 bases. The CDR3 runs 11 residues.

The V gene is TRBV6-5, the J gene TRBJ2-5, with D possibly matching TRBD1 (5 bases). Deletions cut 0 bases from V and 4 bases from J, with 15 bases between. Germline V lookup: CDR1 MNHEY, CDR2 SVGAGI. The CDR3 consists of 16 residues. For the CDR3, the DNA is TGTGCCAGCAGTTACTCGGGGCAGGGAATAGGAGAGACCCAGTACTTC. As protein: CASSYSGQGIGETQYF.

This clonotype has a handful of counts. The V and J genes are TRBV29-1 and TRBJ1-1, with D uncertain. V was shortened by 8 bases and J by 2 bases, with 12 bases between the two germline ends. This CDR3 is built from 12 residues. Germline assignment: CDR1 SQVTM and CDR2 ANQGSEA. The CDR3, as DNA: TGCAGCTCAAATCAGCAAAACACTGAAGCTTTCTTT. It translates to CSSNQQNTEAFF.

V gene TRBV12-3 or TRBV12-4 combines with J gene TRBJ2-2; unclear D gene. The length of the CDR3 is 16 residues. Between the trimmed V and J ends, which lost 5 bases and 5 bases, there was a span of 18 bases. The CDR3 nucleotides are TGTGCCAGCAGTCATAGCTATTCCCTCGGGACCGGGGAGCTGTTTTTT. Protein: CASSHSYSLGTGELFF.

The chain has TRBV5-4 and TRBJ2-7; D unclear. The CDR3 loop spans 11 amino acids. The germline CDR1 and CDR2 sequences are SGHNT and YYREEE (reference sequence). With 4 bases removed from V and 6 bases from J, the gap between germline ends came to 8 bases. The CDR3 region has the DNA TGTGCCAGCAGCGGAGAACTCGAGCAGTACTTC. Translated: CASSGELEQYF.